The T cell receptor beta chain described here comes from a study of blood T cell repertoires in COVID-19. On the study more broadly: T cells, B-cell-depleted T cells, or PBMCs provided the cDNA or gDNA that served as material.

The data were produced by immunoSEQ multiplex PCR, yet TCRdb's version contains in-frame clones alone and is incomplete. This sample has 160,000 or so clones, with roughly 84% found just once. Clinical history reported by participants formed the basis on which cohorts were assigned. Cohort 3 donors counted as recovered after two negative PCRs, clearance, or resolved symptoms. The receptor was derived from a woman in her forties or fifties who had recovered from COVID-19. The sample taken for sequencing was PBMCs or T cells enriched from blood (not recorded which).

The CDR3 is CASEAGGLYEQYF. The CDR3 DNA is TGTGCCAGCGAGGCAGGGGGTCTCTACGAGCAGTACTTC. The gene calls are TRBV2 and TRBJ2-7, with TRBD1 matching over 7 bases. This CDR3 comprises 13 residues. Looked up from germline, CDR1 is SNHLY and CDR2 is FYNNEI. Trimming at V came to 8 bases and at J to 3 bases, leaving 7 bases not matched to a gene.